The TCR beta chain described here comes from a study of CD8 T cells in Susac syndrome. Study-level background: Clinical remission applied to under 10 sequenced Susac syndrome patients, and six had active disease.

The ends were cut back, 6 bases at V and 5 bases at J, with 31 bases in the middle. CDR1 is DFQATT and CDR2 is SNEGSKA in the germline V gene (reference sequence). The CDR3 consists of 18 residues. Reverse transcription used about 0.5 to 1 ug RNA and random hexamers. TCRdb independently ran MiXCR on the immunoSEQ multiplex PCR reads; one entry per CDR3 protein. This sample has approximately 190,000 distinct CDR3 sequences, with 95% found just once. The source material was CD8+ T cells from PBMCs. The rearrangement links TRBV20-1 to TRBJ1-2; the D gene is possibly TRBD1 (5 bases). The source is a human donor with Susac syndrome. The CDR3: CSAEPTGTSFRVYYGYTF. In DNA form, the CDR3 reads TGCAGTGCAGAACCTACCGGGACCTCTTTTCGGGTTTATTATGGCTACACCTTC.